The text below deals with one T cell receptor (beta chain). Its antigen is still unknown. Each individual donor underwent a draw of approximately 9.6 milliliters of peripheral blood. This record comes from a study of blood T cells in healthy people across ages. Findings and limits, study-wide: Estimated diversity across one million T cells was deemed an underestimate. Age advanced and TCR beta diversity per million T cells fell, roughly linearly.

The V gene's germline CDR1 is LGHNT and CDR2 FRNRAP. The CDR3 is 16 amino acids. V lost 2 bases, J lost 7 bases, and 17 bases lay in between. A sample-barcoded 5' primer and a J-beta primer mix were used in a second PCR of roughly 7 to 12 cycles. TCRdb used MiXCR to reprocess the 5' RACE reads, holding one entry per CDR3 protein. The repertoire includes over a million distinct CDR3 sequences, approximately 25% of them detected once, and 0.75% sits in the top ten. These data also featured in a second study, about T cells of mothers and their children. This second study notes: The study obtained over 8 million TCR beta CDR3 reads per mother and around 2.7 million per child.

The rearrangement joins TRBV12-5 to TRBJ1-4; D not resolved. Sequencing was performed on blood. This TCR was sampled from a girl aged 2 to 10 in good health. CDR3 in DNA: TGTGCTAGTGGTTTGACCGTGGACCACTGGGGTGAAAAACTGTTTTTT. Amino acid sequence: CASGLTVDHWGEKLFF.